The clone carrying this TCR beta chain was observed a few times. Its antigen remains unknown. Although they were nominally healthy when sampled, donors likely had unrecorded immune exposures. Germline V CDR1 and CDR2: MDHEN, SYDVKM. Germline trimming cut 5 bases from V and 4 bases from J; bases unmatched to any gene: 2. The CDR3 loop spans 13 amino acids. This entry comes from a study of cytomegalovirus exposure and HLA in healthy donors. General observations from the study: Prior analysis indicated that the majority of TCR beta V segments exhibited productivity approximately 87% or approximately 30% of the time.

PCR employed 60 Vbeta and 13 Jbeta primers. Sequencing was performed with immunoSEQ multiplex PCR; in TCRdb, only in-frame clones are kept and a portion is missing. The table records under 130,000 clones, roughly two thirds of them present only once. The chain carries TRBV28 and TRBJ1-1; 9 bases align to TRBD1. Material: PBMCs. The clonotype originates from a young man in good health and CMV-seronegative. CDR3 sequence reads: CASSRDRVTEAFF. The CDR3 DNA reads as TGTGCCAGCAGTCGGGACAGGGTCACTGAAGCTTTCTTT.